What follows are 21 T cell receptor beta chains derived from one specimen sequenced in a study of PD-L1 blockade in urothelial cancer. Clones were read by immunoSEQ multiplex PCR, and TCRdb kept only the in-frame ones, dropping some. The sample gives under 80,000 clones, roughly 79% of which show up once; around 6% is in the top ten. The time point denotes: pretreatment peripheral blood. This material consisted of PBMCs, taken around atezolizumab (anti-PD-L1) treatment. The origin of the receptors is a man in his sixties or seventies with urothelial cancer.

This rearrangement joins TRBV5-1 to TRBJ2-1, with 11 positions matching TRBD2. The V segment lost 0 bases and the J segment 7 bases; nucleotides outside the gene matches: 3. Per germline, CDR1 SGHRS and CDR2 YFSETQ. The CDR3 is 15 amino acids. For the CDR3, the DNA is TGCGCCAGCAGCTTGGCACTAGCGGGAGAGAATGAGCAGTTCTTC. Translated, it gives CASSLALAGENEQFF. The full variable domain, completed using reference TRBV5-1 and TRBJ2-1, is KAGVTQTPRYLIKTRGQQVTLSCSPISGHRSVSWYQQTPGQGLQFLFEYFSETQRNKGNFPGRFSGRQFSNSRSEMNVSTLELGDSALYLCASSLALAGENEQFFGPGTRLTVL.

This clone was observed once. This chain's CDR3 is CAWSTTASNQPQHF. In nucleotides, the CDR3 is TGTGCCTGGAGTACGACAGCGAGCAATCAGCCCCAGCATTTT. The chain uses TRBV30 and TRBJ1-5; possibly TRBD1 for D (5 bases). CDR1 is GTSNPN and CDR2 is SVGIG in the germline V gene (reference sequence). This CDR3 region has 14 residues. Trimming took 2 bases from V and 1 from J, leaving 9 bases between them. Using reference TRBV30 and TRBJ1-5 for the parts outside the CDR3, the full variable domain is SQTIHQWPATLVQPVGSPLSLECTVEGTSNPNLYWYRQAAGRGLQLLFYSVGIGQISSEVPQNLSASRPQDRQFILSSKKLLLSDSGFYLCAWSTTASNQPQHFGDGTRLSIL.

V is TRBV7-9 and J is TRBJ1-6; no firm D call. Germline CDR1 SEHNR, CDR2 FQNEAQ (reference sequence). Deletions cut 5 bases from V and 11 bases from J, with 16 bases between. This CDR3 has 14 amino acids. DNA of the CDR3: TGTGCCAGCAGCGGCAGCGGACGAACCGCACCCCTCCACTTT. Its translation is CASSGSGRTAPLHF.

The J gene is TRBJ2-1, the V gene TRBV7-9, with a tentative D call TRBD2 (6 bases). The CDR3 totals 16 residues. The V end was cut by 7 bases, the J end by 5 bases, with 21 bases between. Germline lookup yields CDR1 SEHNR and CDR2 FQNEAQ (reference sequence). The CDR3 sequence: CASTVGLAEINNEQFF. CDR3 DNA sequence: TGTGCCAGCACCGTAGGGTTAGCGGAGATCAACAATGAGCAGTTCTTC.

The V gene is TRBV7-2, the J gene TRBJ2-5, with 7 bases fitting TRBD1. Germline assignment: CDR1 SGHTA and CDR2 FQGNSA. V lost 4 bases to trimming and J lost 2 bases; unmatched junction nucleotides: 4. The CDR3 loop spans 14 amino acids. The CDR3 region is CASSSHRGQETQYF. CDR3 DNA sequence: TGTGCCAGCAGCTCCCACAGGGGACAAGAGACCCAGTACTTC.

CDR3 coding DNA: TGTGCCAGTAAGTCACAGGGATCAGGGGCCAACGTCCTGACTTTC. Protein sequence: CASKSQGSGANVLTF. V and J are TRBV19 and TRBJ2-6; D might be TRBD1 (6 bases). Germline lookup yields CDR1 LNHDA and CDR2 SQIVND (reference sequence). Trimming stripped 7 bases from V and 4 bases from J, with 14 bases between. The CDR3 has 15 residues.

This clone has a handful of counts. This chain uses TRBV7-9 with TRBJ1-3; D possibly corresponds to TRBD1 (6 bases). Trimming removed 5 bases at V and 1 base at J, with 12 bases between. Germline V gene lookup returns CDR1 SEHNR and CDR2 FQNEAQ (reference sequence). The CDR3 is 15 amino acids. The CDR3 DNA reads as TGTGCCAGCAGCCCAAGGACAGCGTCTGGAAACACCATATATTTT. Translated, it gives CASSPRTASGNTIYF.

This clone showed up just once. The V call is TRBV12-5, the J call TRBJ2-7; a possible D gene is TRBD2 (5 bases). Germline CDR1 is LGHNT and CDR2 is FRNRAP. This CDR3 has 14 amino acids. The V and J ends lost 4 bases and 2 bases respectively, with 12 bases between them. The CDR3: CASGSSTRAYEQYF. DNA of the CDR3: TGTGCTAGTGGTTCGTCCACTAGAGCCTACGAGCAGTACTTC.

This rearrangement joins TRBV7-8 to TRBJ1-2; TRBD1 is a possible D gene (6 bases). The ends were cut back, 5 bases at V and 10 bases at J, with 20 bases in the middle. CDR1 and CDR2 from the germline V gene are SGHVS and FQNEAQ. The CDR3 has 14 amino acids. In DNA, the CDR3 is TGTGCCAGCAGCCCGCGGACAGCTTCCCCTTCCTACACCTTC. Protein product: CASSPRTASPSYTF.

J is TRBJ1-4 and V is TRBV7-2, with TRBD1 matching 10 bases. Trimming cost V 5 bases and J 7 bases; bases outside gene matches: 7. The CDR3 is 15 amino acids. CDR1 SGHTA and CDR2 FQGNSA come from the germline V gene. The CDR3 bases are TGTGCCAGCAGCGTTCGACAGGGGGCAGTTGAAAAACTGTTTTTT. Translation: CASSVRQGAVEKLFF. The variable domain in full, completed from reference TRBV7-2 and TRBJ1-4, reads GAGVSQSPSNKVTEKGKDVELRCDPISGHTALYWYRQSLGQGLEFLIYFQGNSAPDKSGLPSDRFSAERTGGSVSTLTIQRTQQEDSAVYLCASSVRQGAVEKLFFGSGTQLSVL.

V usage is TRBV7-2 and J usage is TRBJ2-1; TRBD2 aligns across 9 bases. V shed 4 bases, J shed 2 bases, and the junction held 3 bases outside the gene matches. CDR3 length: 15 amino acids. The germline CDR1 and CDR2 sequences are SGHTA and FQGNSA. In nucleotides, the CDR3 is TGTGCCAGCAGCTCAAGCGGGGGGACCTACAATGAGCAGTTCTTC. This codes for CASSSSGGTYNEQFF.

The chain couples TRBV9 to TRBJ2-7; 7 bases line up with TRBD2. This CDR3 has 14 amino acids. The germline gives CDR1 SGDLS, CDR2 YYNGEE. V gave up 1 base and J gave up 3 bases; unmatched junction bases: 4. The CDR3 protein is CASSVRERDYEQYF. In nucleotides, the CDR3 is TGTGCCAGCAGCGTAAGGGAGCGGGACTACGAGCAGTACTTC.

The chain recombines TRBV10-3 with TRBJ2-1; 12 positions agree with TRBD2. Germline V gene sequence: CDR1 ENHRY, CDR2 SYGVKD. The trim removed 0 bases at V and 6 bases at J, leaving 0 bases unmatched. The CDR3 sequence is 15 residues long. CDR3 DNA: TGTGCCATCAGTGAGTCGACTAGCGGGAGCAATGAGCAGTTCTTC. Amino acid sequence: CAISESTSGSNEQFF.

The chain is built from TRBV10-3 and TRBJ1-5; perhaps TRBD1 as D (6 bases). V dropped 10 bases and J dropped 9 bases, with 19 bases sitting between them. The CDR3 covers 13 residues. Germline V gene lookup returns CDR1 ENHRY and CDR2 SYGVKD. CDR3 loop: CASTMGAGGPQHF. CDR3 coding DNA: TGTGCCAGCACTATGGGGGCGGGTGGGCCCCAGCATTTT.

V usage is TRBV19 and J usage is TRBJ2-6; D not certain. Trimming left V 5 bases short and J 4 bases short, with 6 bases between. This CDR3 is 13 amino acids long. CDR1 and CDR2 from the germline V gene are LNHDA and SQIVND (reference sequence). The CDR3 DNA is TGTGCCAGTAGTGTTGTAGGGGCCAACGTCCTGACTTTC. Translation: CASSVVGANVLTF. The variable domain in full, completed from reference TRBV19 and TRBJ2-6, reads DGGITQSPKYLFRKEGQNVTLSCEQNLNHDAMYWYRQDPGQGLRLIYYSQIVNDFQKGDIAEGYSVSREKKESFPLTVTSAQKNPTAFYLCASSVVGANVLTFGAGSRLTVL.

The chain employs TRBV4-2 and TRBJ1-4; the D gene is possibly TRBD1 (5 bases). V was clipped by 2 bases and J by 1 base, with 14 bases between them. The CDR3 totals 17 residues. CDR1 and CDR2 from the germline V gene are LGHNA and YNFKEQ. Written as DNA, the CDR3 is TGTGCCAGCAGCCAACAGGGATGGGGTTTAACTAATGAAAAACTGTTTTTT. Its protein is CASSQQGWGLTNEKLFF.

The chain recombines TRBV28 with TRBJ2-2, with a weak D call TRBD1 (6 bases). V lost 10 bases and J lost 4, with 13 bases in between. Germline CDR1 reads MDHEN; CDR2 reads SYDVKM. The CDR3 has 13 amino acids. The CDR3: CATQGPLTGELFF. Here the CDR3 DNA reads TGTGCCACACAGGGACCGCTCACCGGGGAGCTGTTTTTT.

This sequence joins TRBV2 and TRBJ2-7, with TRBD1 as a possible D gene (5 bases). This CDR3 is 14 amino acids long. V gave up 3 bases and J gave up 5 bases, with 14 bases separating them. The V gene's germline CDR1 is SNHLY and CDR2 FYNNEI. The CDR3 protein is CASSDLTGWHEQYF. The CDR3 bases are TGTGCCAGCAGTGATCTAACAGGTTGGCACGAGCAGTACTTC.

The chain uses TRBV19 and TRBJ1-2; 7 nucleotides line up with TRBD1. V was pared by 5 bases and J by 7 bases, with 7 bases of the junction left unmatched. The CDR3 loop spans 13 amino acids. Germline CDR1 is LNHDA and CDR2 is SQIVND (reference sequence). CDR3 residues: CASSARDSSGYTF. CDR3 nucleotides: TGTGCCAGTAGTGCCCGGGACAGCAGTGGCTACACCTTC.

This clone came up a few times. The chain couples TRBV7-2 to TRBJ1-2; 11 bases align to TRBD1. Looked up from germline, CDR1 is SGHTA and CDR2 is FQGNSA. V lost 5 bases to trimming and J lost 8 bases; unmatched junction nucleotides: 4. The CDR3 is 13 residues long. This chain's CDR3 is CASSKGQGDGYTF. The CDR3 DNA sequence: TGTGCCAGCAGCAAGGGACAGGGGGACGGCTACACCTTC.

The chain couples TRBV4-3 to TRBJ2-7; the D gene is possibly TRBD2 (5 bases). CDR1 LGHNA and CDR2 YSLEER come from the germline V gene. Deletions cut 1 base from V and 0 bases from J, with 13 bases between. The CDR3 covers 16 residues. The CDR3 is CASSQGLAASSYEQYF. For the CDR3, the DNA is TGCGCCAGCAGCCAAGGGCTAGCTGCTAGCTCCTACGAGCAGTACTTC.